A selection of T cell receptor beta chains follows, all from one sample in a study of radiation and T cells in renal cell carcinoma. TCRdb's copy holds only in-frame clones and misses some; the assay was immunoSEQ multiplex PCR. This sample has 150,000 to 200,000 clones, with roughly nine tenths found just once. The sequenced sample was blood, obtained from a patient whose treatment included radiotherapy and nephrectomy. Every receptor here comes from a woman aged 50 to 60 with renal cell carcinoma. Each CDR3 is given with its conserved first and last residue. A D gene is named only where the DNA matches it firmly. Not all rows give a size; the values are once, few, many and, for expanded clones, a class.

d_call: TRBD1
v_call: TRBV7-9
j_call: TRBJ1-2
clone_size: .
cdr3_nt: TGTGCCAGCAGCCAGGGGGGAATCAGCTATGGCTACACCTTC
cdr3_aa: CASSQGGISYGYTF

d_call: .
v_call: TRBV19
j_call: TRBJ1-2
clone_size: .
cdr3_nt: TGTGCCAGTAGCCCGACAGCTACAAGGCCCTGGGGCTACACCTTC
cdr3_aa: CASSPTATRPWGYTF

d_call: .
v_call: TRBV4-2
j_call: TRBJ2-7
clone_size: .
cdr3_nt: TGTGCCAGCAGCCCGGTAGTGAGGGGGAACTACGAGCAGTACTTC
cdr3_aa: CASSPVVRGNYEQYF

d_call: .
v_call: TRBV7-7
j_call: TRBJ1-6
clone_size: .
cdr3_nt: TGTGCTAGCAGCCCCGCGCGGGGGGTACCCTATAATTCACCCCTCCACTTT
cdr3_aa: CASSPARGVPYNSPLHF

d_call: .
v_call: TRBV7-2
j_call: TRBJ1-2
clone_size: .
cdr3_nt: TGTGCCAGCAGCCCTGACCACCTCTATGGCTACACCTTC
cdr3_aa: CASSPDHLYGYTF

d_call: TRBD1
v_call: TRBV2
j_call: TRBJ2-7
clone_size: .
cdr3_nt: TGTGCCCGCCAGAGGACAGGGGTACCCTACGAGCAGTACTTC
cdr3_aa: CARQRTGVPYEQYF

d_call: TRBD1
v_call: TRBV6-6
j_call: TRBJ2-1
clone_size: .
cdr3_nt: TGTGCCAGCAGACCGGGACAGGGGGCGAATGAGCAGTTCTTC
cdr3_aa: CASRPGQGANEQFF

d_call: TRBD2
v_call: TRBV9
j_call: TRBJ2-1
clone_size: .
cdr3_nt: TGTGCCAGCAGCGCCCCTGAGGCGGGGGGGCGAAGGGCCTACAATGAGCAGTTCTTC
cdr3_aa: CASSAPEAGGRRAYNEQFF

d_call: .
v_call: TRBV4-3
j_call: TRBJ1-5
clone_size: .
cdr3_nt: TGCGCCAGCAGCTCGACAGTAAATCAGCCCCAGCATTTT
cdr3_aa: CASSSTVNQPQHF

d_call: TRBD1
v_call: TRBV6-6
j_call: TRBJ2-7
clone_size: .
cdr3_nt: TGTGCCAGCAGTTACTCGACAGGGGCCGAGCAGTACTTC
cdr3_aa: CASSYSTGAEQYF

d_call: .
v_call: TRBV7-2
j_call: TRBJ1-5
clone_size: .
cdr3_nt: TGTGCCAGCAGCTTTGACCGGTTTGGAAGCAATCAGCCCCAGCATTTT
cdr3_aa: CASSFDRFGSNQPQHF

d_call: TRBD1
v_call: TRBV10-3
j_call: TRBJ2-5
clone_size: .
cdr3_nt: TGTGCCATCAGTGAGCCACAGGGGTACGGGGCCCTCCAAGAGACCCAGTACTTC
cdr3_aa: CAISEPQGYGALQETQYF

d_call: TRBD1
v_call: TRBV29-1
j_call: TRBJ1-2
clone_size: .
cdr3_nt: TGCAGCGTTGAGAGGGACAGGAGTAACTATGGCTACACCTTC
cdr3_aa: CSVERDRSNYGYTF

d_call: .
v_call: TRBV9
j_call: TRBJ2-1
clone_size: .
cdr3_nt: TGTGCCAGCAGCGTTATGATCTTGACCTCCTACAATGAGCAGTTCTTC
cdr3_aa: CASSVMILTSYNEQFF

d_call: TRBD2
v_call: TRBV19
j_call: TRBJ2-7
clone_size: .
cdr3_nt: TGTGCCAGTACTCCGAGGACTAGCGGACCGTACGAGCAGTACTTC
cdr3_aa: CASTPRTSGPYEQYF

d_call: .
v_call: TRBV30
j_call: TRBJ2-7
clone_size: .
cdr3_nt: TGTGCCTGGAGTTTGGACCACGAGCAGTACTTC
cdr3_aa: CAWSLDHEQYF

d_call: .
v_call: TRBV19
j_call: TRBJ1-4
clone_size: .
cdr3_nt: TGTGCCAGTAGTATAGGGAGGGGAACTAATGAAAAACTGTTTTTT
cdr3_aa: CASSIGRGTNEKLFF

d_call: .
v_call: TRBV4-3
j_call: TRBJ1-6
clone_size: .
cdr3_nt: TGCGCCAGCAGCCCGAACATGGGTTCACCCCTCCACTTT
cdr3_aa: CASSPNMGSPLHF

d_call: TRBD2
v_call: TRBV11-2
j_call: TRBJ2-1
clone_size: once
cdr3_nt: TGTGCCAGCAGCTTACCCCCGGGACTAGCGGGGGCAATTACCCGTGAGCAGTTCTTC
cdr3_aa: CASSLPPGLAGAITREQFF

d_call: TRBD2
v_call: TRBV19
j_call: TRBJ2-1
clone_size: once
cdr3_nt: TGTGCCAGTAGTCCGGGACTAGCGGGGGCCTACAATGAGCAGTTCTTC
cdr3_aa: CASSPGLAGAYNEQFF

d_call: .
v_call: TRBV5-1
j_call: TRBJ1-1
clone_size: .
cdr3_nt: TGCGCCAGCAGCTTGGAATCGGCTAAGAACACTGAAGCTTTCTTT
cdr3_aa: CASSLESAKNTEAFF

d_call: .
v_call: TRBV2
j_call: TRBJ2-7
clone_size: .
cdr3_nt: TGTGCCAGCAGTACCCAAAAGACCGCCGACGAGCAGTACTTC
cdr3_aa: CASSTQKTADEQYF

d_call: .
v_call: TRBV7-9
j_call: TRBJ1-4
clone_size: .
cdr3_nt: TGTGCCAGCAGCTTGGCCGGGACCCTCAATGAAAAACTGTTTTTT
cdr3_aa: CASSLAGTLNEKLFF

d_call: .
v_call: TRBV4-3
j_call: TRBJ2-5
clone_size: .
cdr3_nt: TGCGCCAGCAGCCGTGACAGAAAAGAGACCCAGTACTTC
cdr3_aa: CASSRDRKETQYF

d_call: .
v_call: TRBV5-1
j_call: TRBJ1-6
clone_size: .
cdr3_nt: TGCGCCAGCAGCTTGGAGGCAGGAAGGGATTCACCCCTCCACTTT
cdr3_aa: CASSLEAGRDSPLHF

d_call: .
v_call: TRBV6-1
j_call: TRBJ1-6
clone_size: few
cdr3_nt: TGTGCCAGCAGTGAACAGGGTAGGACACCCCTCCACTTT
cdr3_aa: CASSEQGRTPLHF

d_call: .
v_call: TRBV2
j_call: TRBJ1-1
clone_size: .
cdr3_nt: TGTGCCAGCAGTTTTGGGGGGCCGAACACTGAAGCTTTCTTT
cdr3_aa: CASSFGGPNTEAFF

d_call: .
v_call: TRBV7-2
j_call: TRBJ2-1
clone_size: .
cdr3_nt: TGTGCCAGCAGCTTTAGGCGGGGCTCCTACAATGAGCAGTTCTTC
cdr3_aa: CASSFRRGSYNEQFF

d_call: .
v_call: TRBV10-3
j_call: TRBJ2-1
clone_size: .
cdr3_nt: TGTGCCATCAGTGACGGTCCGGACAATGAGCAGTTCTTC
cdr3_aa: CAISDGPDNEQFF

d_call: TRBD1
v_call: TRBV5-1
j_call: TRBJ2-1
clone_size: once
cdr3_nt: TGCGCCAGCAGCCCTGGGACAGAGTACAATGAGCAGTTCTTC
cdr3_aa: CASSPGTEYNEQFF

d_call: TRBD1
v_call: TRBV19
j_call: TRBJ2-6
clone_size: .
cdr3_nt: TGTGCCAGTCGGACAGGCACGGGTGGGGCCAACGTCCTGACTTTC
cdr3_aa: CASRTGTGGANVLTF

d_call: .
v_call: TRBV2
j_call: TRBJ2-7
clone_size: .
cdr3_nt: TGTGCCAGCAGTGAAGAGCGTACACGCGAGCAGTACTTC
cdr3_aa: CASSEERTREQYF

d_call: .
v_call: TRBV20-1
j_call: TRBJ1-1
clone_size: .
cdr3_nt: TGCAGTGGCGGACGGCGTGAAGCTTTCTTT
cdr3_aa: CSGGRREAFF

d_call: .
v_call: TRBV6-5
j_call: TRBJ2-1
clone_size: .
cdr3_nt: TGTGCCAGCAGTTACGGGATAGCCAGGGCTTACAATGAGCAGTTCTTC
cdr3_aa: CASSYGIARAYNEQFF

d_call: TRBD1
v_call: TRBV11-2
j_call: TRBJ1-4
clone_size: .
cdr3_nt: TGTGCCAGCAGCTTCCGACAGGGACGAATTGAAAAACTGTTTTTT
cdr3_aa: CASSFRQGRIEKLFF

d_call: .
v_call: TRBV10-3
j_call: TRBJ2-2
clone_size: .
cdr3_nt: TGTGCCACCGCGACGGACACCGGGGAGCTGTTTTTT
cdr3_aa: CATATDTGELFF

d_call: .
v_call: TRBV4-1
j_call: TRBJ2-1
clone_size: .
cdr3_nt: TGCGCCAGCAGCCAAGGGGGTCTAGCTTACAATGAGCAGTTCTTC
cdr3_aa: CASSQGGLAYNEQFF

d_call: TRBD1
v_call: TRBV5-8
j_call: TRBJ1-2
clone_size: .
cdr3_nt: TGTGCCAGCAGCCAACGACAGGGGGGGTACGACTACACCTTC
cdr3_aa: CASSQRQGGYDYTF

d_call: .
v_call: TRBV18
j_call: TRBJ1-4
clone_size: once
cdr3_nt: TGTGCCAGCTCACCACCGTTCGGAGGGGGGGAAAAACTGTTTTTT
cdr3_aa: CASSPPFGGGEKLFF

d_call: .
v_call: TRBV5-6
j_call: TRBJ1-4
clone_size: .
cdr3_nt: TGTGCCAGCAGCTTGTATACAGATTCAACTAATGAAAAACTGTTTTTT
cdr3_aa: CASSLYTDSTNEKLFF

d_call: .
v_call: TRBV5-5
j_call: TRBJ1-1
clone_size: .
cdr3_nt: TGTGCCAGCAGCTTGCAGGGAGTGAACACTGAAGCTTTCTTT
cdr3_aa: CASSLQGVNTEAFF

d_call: TRBD2
v_call: TRBV11-3
j_call: TRBJ2-3
clone_size: once
cdr3_nt: TGTGCCAGCAGCTGGGGCGGGGGACGCACAGATACGCAGTATTTT
cdr3_aa: CASSWGGGRTDTQYF

d_call: .
v_call: TRBV2
j_call: TRBJ2-7
clone_size: .
cdr3_nt: TGTGCCAGCAGTGACCTTACTGAAGGCTACGAGCAGTACTTC
cdr3_aa: CASSDLTEGYEQYF

d_call: TRBD1
v_call: TRBV4-3
j_call: TRBJ1-2
clone_size: .
cdr3_nt: TGCGCCAGCAGCCTCCAGGGGGCTAATGGCTACACCTTC
cdr3_aa: CASSLQGANGYTF

d_call: .
v_call: TRBV14
j_call: TRBJ2-3
clone_size: once
cdr3_nt: TGTGCCAGCAGCCAAGCACTGATAACAGATACGCAGTATTTT
cdr3_aa: CASSQALITDTQYF

d_call: .
v_call: TRBV7-2
j_call: TRBJ1-2
clone_size: .
cdr3_nt: TGTGCCAGCAGCGCCGGGACACCCTCGGGACGTGGCTACACCTTC
cdr3_aa: CASSAGTPSGRGYTF